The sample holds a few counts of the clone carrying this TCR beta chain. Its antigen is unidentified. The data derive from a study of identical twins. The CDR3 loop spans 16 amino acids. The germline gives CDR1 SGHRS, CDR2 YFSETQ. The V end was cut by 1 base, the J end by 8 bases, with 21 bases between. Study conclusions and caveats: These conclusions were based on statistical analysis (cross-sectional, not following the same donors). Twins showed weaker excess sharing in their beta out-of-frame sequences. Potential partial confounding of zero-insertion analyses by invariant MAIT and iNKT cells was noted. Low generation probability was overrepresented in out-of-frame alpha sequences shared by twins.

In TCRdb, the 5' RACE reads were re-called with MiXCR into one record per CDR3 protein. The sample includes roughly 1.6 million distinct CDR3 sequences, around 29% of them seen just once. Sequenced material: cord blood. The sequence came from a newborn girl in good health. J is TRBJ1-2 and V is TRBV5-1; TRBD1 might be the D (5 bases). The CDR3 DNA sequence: TGCGCCAGCAGCTTGTTTTTCGGGGACCGCTCGGGCGGCTACACCTTC. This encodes CASSLFFGDRSGGYTF.